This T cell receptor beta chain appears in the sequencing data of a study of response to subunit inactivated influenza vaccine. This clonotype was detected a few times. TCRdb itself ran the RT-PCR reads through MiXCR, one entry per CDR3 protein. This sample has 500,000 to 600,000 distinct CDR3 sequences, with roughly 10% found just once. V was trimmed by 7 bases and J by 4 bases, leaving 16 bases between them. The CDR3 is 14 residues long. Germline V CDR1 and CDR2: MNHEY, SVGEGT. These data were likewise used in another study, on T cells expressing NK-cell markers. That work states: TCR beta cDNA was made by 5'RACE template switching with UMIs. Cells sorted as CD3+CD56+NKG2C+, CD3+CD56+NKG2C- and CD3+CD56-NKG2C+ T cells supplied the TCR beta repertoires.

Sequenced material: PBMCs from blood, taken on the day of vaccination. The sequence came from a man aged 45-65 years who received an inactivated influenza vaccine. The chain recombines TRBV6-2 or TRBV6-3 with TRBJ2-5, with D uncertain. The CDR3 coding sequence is TGTGCCAGCATGAATGGTGGTAGGAGAGAGACCCAGTACTTC. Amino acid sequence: CASMNGGRRETQYF.